The sequence of this T cell receptor (beta chain) was determined in a study of technical replicates of blood from a handful of donors. Profiled with immunoSEQ multiplex PCR; TCRdb holds only in-frame clones, not every one. The sample carries some 87,000 clones, 80% to 95% recorded once. V trimming: 5 bases; J trimming: 4 bases; junction bases outside the gene matches: 7. Germline assignment: CDR1 SGHTA and CDR2 FQGNSA. The length of the CDR3 is 16 residues. This clone was picked up one time. The chain combines TRBV7-2 with TRBJ2-3, with 12 positions matching TRBD2. The material sequenced was T cells isolated from PBMCs. This receptor was obtained from a human donor in good health. The CDR3 region is CASSRAGLAGSDTQYF. CDR3 nucleotide sequence: TGTGCCAGCAGCAGAGCGGGACTAGCGGGCTCAGATACGCAGTATTTT.